Below are 21 T cell receptor beta chains sequenced from a single sample in a study of cytotoxic CD8 clonotypes in ibrutinib-treated CLL (dated by TCRdb to about 2021). The sample's time point, from its label and the paper: more than 10 months on ibrutinib. Libraries came from the immunoSEQ multiplex PCR assay. TCRdb provides this immuneACCESS table in a form limited to in-frame rearrangements. Some clones are lacking; in checked studies, under half of them reflect an unresolved V gene, and why the rest are absent is not known. Counted in this sample were 65,000 to 85,000 clones; about nine tenths of them appeared once. 3% to 3.5% of the sample is taken by the ten largest. Specimen: PBMCs, collected after 12 months of ibrutinib treatment. These receptor sequences come from a human donor with chronic lymphocytic leukemia.

This clone was found a few times. CDR3 protein: CASSPTLRTSGSAPNEQFF. CDR3 in DNA: TGTGCCAGCTCACCGACATTAAGGACTAGCGGGAGCGCGCCGAATGAGCAGTTCTTC. This rearrangement joins TRBV18 to TRBJ2-1; 13 bases agree with TRBD2. The CDR3 loop spans 19 amino acids. V lost 3 bases, J lost 7 bases, and 15 bases stayed unmatched. CDR1 is KGHSH and CDR2 is LQKENI in the germline V gene.

The chain has TRBV30 and TRBJ2-5; perhaps TRBD1 as D (5 bases). The germline V gene has CDR1 GTSNPN and CDR2 SVGIG (reference sequence). The CDR3 is 15 amino acids. Trimming cost V 5 bases and J 5 bases, with 21 bases left between them. The CDR3 DNA reads as TGTGCCTGGCGCCCAGGCAGGGCGTCGATGGAGACCCAGTACTTC. Amino acids: CAWRPGRASMETQYF.

CDR3 nucleotides: TGTGCCAGCCATTCAGATGGGGACCCGAACACTGAAGCTTTCTTT. This gives the protein CASHSDGDPNTEAFF. V usage is TRBV6-5 and J usage is TRBJ1-1; D might be TRBD1 (5 bases). Germline V lookup: CDR1 MNHEY, CDR2 SVGAGI. This CDR3 is 15 amino acids long. Between the trimmed V and J ends, which lost 8 bases and 1 base, there was a span of 17 bases.

V and J are TRBV6-1 and TRBJ2-2; D ambiguous. The germline V gene has CDR1 MNHNS and CDR2 SASEGT. Deletions cut 4 bases from V and 3 bases from J, with 9 bases between. There are 14 residues in the CDR3. Here the CDR3 reads CASSVYLYTGELFF. The CDR3 DNA reads TGTGCCAGCAGTGTTTACCTTTACACCGGGGAGCTGTTTTTT.

The gene calls are TRBV27 and TRBJ1-2; 7 nucleotides align to TRBD1. This CDR3 is built from 13 residues. The germline V gene has CDR1 MNHEY and CDR2 SMNVEV (reference sequence). Trimming at V came to 5 bases and at J to 5 bases, leaving 5 bases not matched to a gene. The CDR3 nucleotides are TGTGCCAGCAGTCCGGGACAGAGGTATGGCTACACCTTC. The encoded protein is CASSPGQRYGYTF.

This clone was recorded only once. The V call is TRBV5-1, the J call TRBJ2-3, with TRBD1 identical over 8 bases. The CDR3 has 17 residues. J lost 2 bases, V lost 5 bases, and 13 bases had no gene match. CDR1 is SGHRS, CDR2 YFSETQ, per germline. The CDR3 loop is CASRVKPGQEDTDTQYF. In DNA, the CDR3 is TGCGCCAGCAGAGTAAAACCGGGACAGGAGGACACAGATACGCAGTATTTT.

The table lists this clone with a count of one. The V call is TRBV7-9, the J call TRBJ2-4, with 10 nucleotides matching TRBD1. This CDR3 has 19 residues. Germline V gives CDR1 SEHNR, CDR2 FQNEAQ (reference sequence). With V trimmed by 5 bases and J by 1 base, 14 bases remained unmatched. The CDR3 nucleotides are TGTGCCAGCAGCCAAAAAACGGGACAGGGGAGTCGGGCCAAAAACATTCAGTACTTC. It is translated as CASSQKTGQGSRAKNIQYF.

This rearrangement joins TRBV2 to TRBJ1-1; D is unclear. V was clipped by 8 bases and J by 6 bases, with 10 bases between them. Germline V lookup: CDR1 SNHLY, CDR2 FYNNEI. CDR3 size: 11 residues. CDR3 in amino acids: CASLRVAEAFF. CDR3 sequence (DNA): TGTGCCAGCCTTAGGGTGGCTGAAGCTTTCTTT. The full variable domain, its missing parts supplied by reference TRBV2 and TRBJ1-1, is EPEVTQTPSHQVTQMGQEVILRCVPISNHLYFYWYRQILGQKVEFLVSFYNNEISEKSEIFDDQFSVERPDGSNFTLKIRSTKLEDSAMYFCASLRVAEAFFGQGTRLTVV.

The chain recombines TRBV2 with TRBJ2-1; 11 bases align to TRBD2. V shed 6 bases, J shed 4 bases, and the junction held 5 bases outside the gene matches. In germline, CDR1 is SNHLY, CDR2 FYNNEI. The CDR3 has 15 residues. This CDR3 reads CASRGGLAVYNEQFF. The CDR3 DNA sequence: TGTGCCAGCAGGGGGGGACTAGCGGTATACAATGAGCAGTTCTTC.

The V and J genes are TRBV5-1 and TRBJ2-5, with D unresolved. This CDR3 is 14 amino acids long. Germline values: CDR1 SGHRS, CDR2 YFSETQ. V was trimmed by 3 bases and J by 0 bases, leaving 9 bases between them. CDR3 protein: CASSSLGYQETQYF. The CDR3 bases are TGCGCCAGCAGCTCCCTGGGGTACCAAGAGACCCAGTACTTC.

V usage is TRBV29-1 and J usage is TRBJ2-7; 12 bases align to TRBD2. The germline CDR1 and CDR2 sequences are SQVTM and ANQGSEA. The CDR3 is 12 residues long. The J segment lost 12 bases and the V segment lost 4 bases, leaving 7 bases of the junction unmatched. The CDR3: CSVVGLAGGWYF. The CDR3 bases are TGCAGCGTTGTAGGGCTAGCGGGAGGGTGGTACTTC.

The chain joins TRBV2 to TRBJ1-5; D is uncertain. The germline gives CDR1 SNHLY, CDR2 FYNNEI. The CDR3 is made up of 13 amino acids. V lost 6 bases and J 1 base, leaving 7 bases between the germline ends. The CDR3, as DNA: TGTGCCAGCAGCACTTACAGCAATCAGCCCCAGCATTTT. Its translation is CASSTYSNQPQHF.

The chain uses TRBV28 and TRBJ1-3, with D possibly TRBD1 on 5 matching bases. V lost 6 bases and J lost 8, with 23 bases in between. Germline V gives CDR1 MDHEN, CDR2 SYDVKM. The CDR3 runs to 16 residues. CDR3 coding DNA: TGTGCCAGCAGGAATGTGGGGGGATCTAGTTTTGACACCATATATTTT. Its translation is CASRNVGGSSFDTIYF. Filled out from reference TRBV28 and TRBJ1-3, the complete variable domain reads DVKVTQSSRYLVKRTGEKVFLECVQDMDHENMFWYRQDPGLGLRLIYFSYDVKMKEKGDIPEGYSVSREKKERFSLILESASTNQTSMYLCASRNVGGSSFDTIYFGEGSWLTVV.

This clone was counted a single time. V and J are TRBV9 and TRBJ1-5, with D unclear. V was shortened by 0 bases and J by 3 bases, with 16 bases between the two germline ends. Per the germline V gene, CDR1 is SGDLS and CDR2 is YYNGEE. This CDR3 has 17 residues. The CDR3 protein is CASSVGRRGRDNQPQHF. DNA of the CDR3: TGTGCCAGCAGCGTAGGGCGGCGGGGAAGGGACAATCAGCCCCAGCATTTT.

The V and J genes are TRBV7-9 and TRBJ1-1; D is uncertain. Deletions cut 5 bases from V and 7 bases from J, with 8 bases between. Germline-derived CDR1 and CDR2 are SEHNR and FQNEAQ (reference sequence). There are 11 residues in the CDR3. The DNA for the CDR3 is TGTGCCAGCAGCCCCGATAATGAAGCTTTCTTT. It codes for CASSPDNEAFF. Full variable domain (missing parts from reference TRBV7-9 and TRBJ1-1): DTGVSQNPRHKITKRGQNVTFRCDPISEHNRLYWYRQTLGQGPEFLTYFQNEAQLEKSRLLSDRFSAERPKGSFSTLEIQRTEQGDSAMYLCASSPDNEAFFGQGTRLTVV.

This clone was counted a few times. The V and J genes are TRBV19 and TRBJ1-5, with TRBD1 matching over 7 bases. This CDR3 is built from 14 residues. The trim removed 4 bases at V and 3 bases at J, leaving 3 bases unmatched. Germline V CDR1 and CDR2: LNHDA, SQIVND (reference sequence). Here the CDR3 DNA reads TGTGCCAGTAGTAACAGGGGCGACAATCAGCCCCAGCATTTT. This encodes CASSNRGDNQPQHF. Based on the CDR3 plus reference TRBV19 and TRBJ1-5, the full variable domain is DGGITQSPKYLFRKEGQNVTLSCEQNLNHDAMYWYRQDPGQGLRLIYYSQIVNDFQKGDIAEGYSVSREKKESFPLTVTSAQKNPTAFYLCASSNRGDNQPQHFGDGTRLSIL.

This sequence joins TRBV10-3 and TRBJ2-7; the D gene is possibly TRBD1 (5 bases). Trimming shortened V by 1 base and J by 4 bases, and 14 bases separated the two germline ends. Germline CDR1 ENHRY, CDR2 SYGVKD. The CDR3 is made up of 15 amino acids. Here the CDR3 reads CAISELKTEQYEQYF. The CDR3, as DNA: TGTGCCATCAGTGAGTTGAAGACAGAGCAATACGAGCAGTACTTC.

V is TRBV7-3 and J is TRBJ1-1; D is perhaps TRBD1 (5 bases). This CDR3 comprises 13 residues. Trimming cost V 3 bases and J 1 base, with 6 bases left between them. CDR1 SGHTA and CDR2 FQGTGA come from the germline V gene. CDR3 loop: CASSFQGNTEAFF. DNA of the CDR3: TGTGCCAGCAGCTTCCAGGGGAACACTGAAGCTTTCTTT.

This chain links TRBV6-5 with TRBJ2-7; 11 bases are shared with TRBD2. This CDR3 has 16 residues. Germline V gives CDR1 MNHEY, CDR2 SVGAGI. V shed 4 bases and J 3 bases; nucleotides not matched to a gene: 8. The CDR3 sequence: CASSSRYGTSGYEQYF. The CDR3 DNA sequence: TGTGCCAGCAGTTCTCGTTACGGGACTAGCGGCTACGAGCAGTACTTC.

The chain uses TRBV7-2 and TRBJ1-3; D remains unclear. CDR1 and CDR2 (germline): SGHTA, FQGNSA. Trimming stripped 4 bases from V and 0 bases from J, with 7 bases between. This CDR3 is built from 14 residues. In DNA form, the CDR3 reads TGTGCCAGCAGCTCCGGGAGCTCTGGAAACACCATATATTTT. Amino acid sequence: CASSSGSSGNTIYF.

The V and J genes are TRBV6-5 and TRBJ1-1; a possible D gene is TRBD1 (5 bases). With 1 base removed from V and 5 bases from J, the gap between germline ends came to 11 bases. The germline CDR1 and CDR2 sequences are MNHEY and SVGAGI. This CDR3 is 14 amino acids long. CDR3 sequence reads: CASSYLGAGTEAFF. In nucleotides, the CDR3 is TGTGCCAGCAGTTACTTAGGGGCCGGAACTGAAGCTTTCTTT.